The rows below give T cell receptor beta chains drawn from one sample of a study of T cell repertoires in cytomegalovirus infection. One entry per CDR3 protein results from TCRdb running MiXCR on the reads. The sample yields roughly 200,000 distinct CDR3 sequences, 30% to 45% seen once. No antigen has been identified for these receptors. Sample: CD8+ T cells from cultured PBMCs, taken from culture after CMV antigen stimulation. The receptors shown here come from a human donor in good health (CMV status not recorded). Some clones in this sample may be carry-over from other donors' samples. Each CDR3 is given with its conserved first and last residue. D genes are given only for firm matches. Some rows mark clone size as missing; the rest say once, few, many or name a class of expanded clone.

D gene | clone size | J gene | V gene | CDR3 protein | CDR3 DNA
NA | few | TRBJ2-3 | TRBV28 | CASSIPDYPRTDTQYF | TGTGCCAGCAGCATCCCCGACTATCCCCGCACAGATACGCAGTATTTT
NA | NA | TRBJ2-1 | TRBV5-6 | CASSSDGDYNEQFF | TGTGCCAGCAGCTCGGACGGGGATTACAATGAGCAGTTCTTC
TRBD2 | few | TRBJ2-2 | TRBV5-3 | CASSPSGGRNGGELFF | TGTGCCAGCAGCCCATCTGGCGGGAGAAACGGCGGGGAGCTGTTTTTT
NA | NA | TRBJ2-7 | TRBV12-5 | CASGSWEQVPYEQYF | TGTGCTAGTGGTTCCTGGGAACAGGTCCCCTACGAGCAGTACTTC
TRBD1 | once | TRBJ2-7 | TRBV27 | CASSSNRGNEQYF | TGTGCCAGCAGTTCAAACAGGGGAAACGAGCAGTACTTC
NA | NA | TRBJ1-1 | TRBV20-1 | CSARDLGENTEAFF | TGCAGTGCTAGAGATCTAGGGGAGAACACTGAAGCTTTCTTT
NA | NA | TRBJ2-5 | TRBV7-8 | CASSRTETETQYF | TGTGCCAGCAGCCGGACCGAAACAGAGACCCAGTACTTC
NA | NA | TRBJ2-4 | TRBV28 | CASSAGFGRLHIQYF | TGTGCCAGCAGTGCGGGCTTCGGAAGGTTGCACATTCAGTACTTC
NA | few | TRBJ2-1 | TRBV19 | CASSSFYVNNEQFF | TGTGCCAGTAGTTCCTTCTACGTAAACAATGAGCAGTTCTTC
TRBD1 | few | TRBJ2-5 | TRBV28 | CASSQKQGSVQETQYF | TGTGCCAGCAGTCAAAAACAGGGGTCGGTCCAAGAGACCCAGTACTTC
NA | NA | TRBJ2-1 | TRBV6-5 | CASSYRGRSNEQFF | TGTGCCAGCAGTTACAGAGGGAGAAGCAATGAGCAGTTCTTC
TRBD2 | many | TRBJ2-7 | TRBV12-3/TRBV12-4 | CASSLSGRASGGYEQYF | TGTGCCAGCAGTTTAAGCGGGAGGGCCTCTGGAGGATACGAGCAGTACTTC
NA | NA | TRBJ1-4 | TRBV7-9 | CASSLWNTGRGGKSEKLFF | TGTGCCAGCAGCTTATGGAATACGGGGCGTGGAGGGAAAAGTGAAAAACTGTTTTTT
NA | many | TRBJ2-1 | TRBV7-8 | CASSLERGSGNEQFF | TGTGCCAGCAGCTTAGAACGGGGCTCGGGCAATGAGCAGTTCTTC
NA | NA | TRBJ1-6 | TRBV20-1 | CSARDSHELGISPLHF | TGCAGTGCTAGAGATTCGCACGAGTTGGGGATTTCACCCCTCCACTTT
TRBD1 | NA | TRBJ2-7 | TRBV15 | CATSGGLWTGVAGGSYEQYF | TGTGCCACCAGCGGAGGCTTATGGACAGGGGTAGCAGGGGGTTCCTACGAGCAGTACTTC
NA | NA | TRBJ2-7 | TRBV5-1 | CASSLQDSTYEQYF | TGCGCCAGCAGCTTGCAGGACAGTACCTACGAGCAGTACTTC
NA | few | TRBJ2-6 | TRBV27 | CASSPGTSSGANVLTF | TGTGCCAGCAGTCCCGGGACAAGCTCTGGGGCCAACGTCCTGACTTTC
NA | few | TRBJ1-1 | TRBV6-6 | CASSNLLTRNTEAFF | TGTGCCAGCAGTAACCTCCTGACTAGGAACACTGAAGCTTTCTTT
TRBD2 | few | TRBJ2-3 | TRBV19 | CASSIRAGHTDTQYF | TGTGCCAGTAGTATTAGAGCGGGGCACACAGATACGCAGTATTTT
NA | few | TRBJ1-1 | TRBV7-9 | CASSSRADEAFF | TGTGCCAGCAGCTCAAGGGCCGATGAAGCTTTCTTT
TRBD1 | NA | TRBJ2-1 | TRBV10-3 | CAITRDRGDSYNEQFF | TGTGCCATCACCCGGGACAGGGGGGACTCCTACAATGAGCAGTTCTTC
TRBD2 | few | TRBJ2-1 | TRBV6-1 | CASSGERGFYNEQFF | TGTGCCAGCAGTGGCGAGCGGGGGTTTTACAATGAGCAGTTCTTC
NA | once | TRBJ2-7 | TRBV5-1 | CASSSRGGRSYEQYF | TGCGCCAGCAGCTCCAGGGGAGGGAGGTCCTACGAGCAGTACTTC
NA | NA | TRBJ1-1 | TRBV6-5 | CASSYYTGEAFF | TGTGCCAGCAGTTATTACACGGGTGAAGCTTTCTTT
TRBD2 | NA | TRBJ2-7 | TRBV6-6 | CASSYGGSYEQYF | TGTGCCAGCAGTTACGGCGGGAGCTACGAGCAGTACTTC
TRBD2 | NA | TRBJ2-1 | TRBV11-2 | CASSLRSGGGHNEQFF | TGTGCCAGCAGCTTAAGGAGCGGGGGGGGCCACAATGAGCAGTTCTTC
NA | NA | TRBJ2-7 | TRBV28 | CASSFSSHEQYF | TGTGCCAGCAGTTTTTCATCCCACGAGCAGTACTTC
TRBD2 | many | TRBJ2-3 | TRBV25-1 | CASSVAGGQYSTDTQYF | TGTGCCAGCAGTGTAGCGGGGGGCCAGTATAGCACAGATACGCAGTATTTT
NA | NA | TRBJ1-1 | TRBV28 | CASSPRGGREAFF | TGTGCCAGCAGTCCACGGGGGGGGCGGGAAGCTTTCTTT
NA | NA | TRBJ2-1 | TRBV7-9 | CASSPRGGGTYNEQFF | TGTGCCAGCAGCCCCCGAGGTGGGGGGACATACAATGAGCAGTTCTTC
TRBD2 | NA | TRBJ2-5 | TRBV29-1 | CSVKPTSGKFQETQYF | TGCAGCGTGAAACCGACTAGCGGGAAGTTCCAAGAGACCCAGTACTTC
NA | few | TRBJ2-7 | TRBV7-9 | CASSSGQHVRYYEQYF | TGTGCCAGCAGCTCTGGACAGCACGTACGATACTACGAGCAGTACTTC
NA | few | TRBJ2-7 | TRBV2 | CASSEDREQYF | TGTGCCAGCAGTGAAGACAGGGAACAGTACTTC
NA | NA | TRBJ2-1 | TRBV2 | CASSDQGNNEQFF | TGTGCCAGCAGTGATCAGGGAAACAATGAGCAGTTCTTC
NA | NA | TRBJ2-6 | TRBV27 | CASSFVAVSGANVLTF | TGTGCCAGCAGTTTTGTGGCAGTCTCTGGGGCCAACGTCCTGACTTTC
TRBD2 | NA | TRBJ2-5 | TRBV5-4 | CASSLVGAGAREETQYF | TGTGCCAGCAGCTTGGTCGGAGCGGGAGCGCGAGAAGAGACCCAGTACTTC
NA | few | TRBJ1-1 | TRBV6-2/TRBV6-3 | CASSYESHQTNYMNTEAFF | TGTGCCAGCAGTTACGAATCCCACCAGACTAATTACATGAACACTGAAGCTTTCTTT
NA | NA | TRBJ2-1 | TRBV2 | CASSLGGAWGNEQFF | TGTGCCAGCAGTTTGGGGGGAGCGTGGGGCAATGAGCAGTTCTTC
TRBD2 | NA | TRBJ2-7 | TRBV15 | CATSIGHGSGVYEQYF | TGTGCCACCAGCATCGGACACGGTAGCGGGGTCTACGAGCAGTACTTC
NA | NA | TRBJ2-7 | TRBV20-1 | CSARAEGVQYEQYF | TGCAGTGCTAGAGCGGAGGGGGTACAGTACGAGCAGTACTTC
TRBD1 | NA | TRBJ1-6 | TRBV4-2 | CASSQYRDSNSPLHF | TGTGCCAGCAGCCAATACCGGGACAGCAATTCACCCCTCCACTTT
NA | NA | TRBJ2-1 | TRBV7-6 | CASSSGINEQFF | TGTGCCAGCAGCTCGGGTATCAATGAGCAGTTCTTC
NA | NA | TRBJ2-1 | TRBV7-9 | CASSSTRSSFGNEKFF | TGTGCAAGCAGCTCCACCCGCTCCAGTTTTGGCAATGAGAAGTTCTTC
NA | NA | TRBJ2-7 | TRBV28 | CASSLYRDEQYF | TGTGCCAGCAGTTTATATCGGGACGAGCAGTACTTC
NA | NA | TRBJ2-7 | TRBV27 | CASSRLSDKRALSYEQYF | TGTGCCAGCAGTCGACTCTCCGATAAGCGGGCCCTCTCCTACGAGCAGTACTTC
TRBD2 | NA | TRBJ2-5 | TRBV11-2 | CASSPLGGGVQETQYF | TGTGCCAGCAGCCCGCTGGGCGGGGGGGTCCAAGAGACCCAGTACTTC
NA | few | TRBJ2-1 | TRBV28 | CASSPPLTGAYNEQFF | TGTGCCAGCAGTCCCCCGCTGACTGGGGCTTACAATGAGCAGTTCTTC
TRBD2 | many | TRBJ2-1 | TRBV11-2 | CASSQPGTSGPFPQSSYNEQFF | TGTGCCAGCAGCCAGCCCGGGACTAGCGGACCTTTCCCCCAGAGCTCCTACAATGAGCAGTTCTTC
NA | NA | TRBJ2-5 | TRBV12-3/TRBV12-4 | CASSGDSWGETQYF | TGTGCCAGCAGCGGGGATAGTTGGGGAGAGACCCAGTACTTC
NA | many | TRBJ2-1 | TRBV7-2 | CASSLTNEQFF | TGTGCCAGCAGCTTAACCAATGAGCAGTTCTTC
TRBD1 | NA | TRBJ2-1 | TRBV7-8 | CASSLWDSLNEQFF | TGTGCCAGCAGCTTATGGGACAGCCTCAATGAGCAGTTCTTC
TRBD2 | few | TRBJ2-1 | TRBV7-3 | CASSRLAGSSGANEQFF | TGTGCCAGCAGTCGGCTAGCGGGGTCCTCAGGTGCCAATGAGCAGTTCTTC
NA | few | TRBJ1-6 | TRBV14 | CASSHTQGSSYSPLHF | TGTGCCAGCAGCCACACACAGGGATCAAGTTATTCACCCCTCCACTTT